The clone carrying this TCR beta chain was found many times. This record comes from a study of T cells after yellow fever vaccination. TCRdb independently ran MiXCR on the 5' RACE reads; one entry per CDR3 protein. This table has about 320,000 distinct CDR3 sequences, roughly 4.3% appearing once. This TCR came from a man between 18 and 29 years old who received the YFV17D yellow fever vaccine. This sample comprised PBMCs, obtained 15 days after the yellow fever booster vaccination.

The CDR3 loop is CASSYTLHRKLFF. The CDR3 coding sequence is TGTGCCAGCAGTTACACTCTCCACCGGAAACTGTTTTTT. The J gene is TRBJ1-4, the V gene TRBV6-2 or TRBV6-3; D is undetermined. Germline values: CDR1 MNHEY, CDR2 SVGEGT. V was trimmed by 2 bases and J by 11 bases, leaving 12 bases between them. The CDR3 runs to 13 residues.